Each of the 32 T cell receptor beta chains below was sequenced from the same sample in a study of spatial heterogeneity in lung cancer. Time point described: sample taken at primary tumor resection. TCRdb itself ran the 5' RACE reads through MiXCR, one entry per CDR3 protein. The table includes 30,000 to 40,000 distinct CDR3 sequences, approximately 3.1% detected once. The specimen was normal lung tissue next to the tumor, collected at surgery. The source of these receptors is a male donor with early-stage non-small cell lung cancer.

This clonotype has a count of ten or more. This chain connects TRBV3-1 to TRBJ1-6, with 7 bases that match TRBD1. The CDR3 sequence is 15 residues long. The junction had 10 bases not matched to a gene; V was cut back by 7 bases and J by 7 bases. Germline-derived CDR1 and CDR2 are LGHDT and YNNKEL (reference sequence). As DNA, the CDR3 is TGTGCCAGCAATATTAGGGGGCAGCGGAATTCACCCCTCCACTTT. Its translation: CASNIRGQRNSPLHF.

In this sample, this clonotype turned up many times. The gene calls are TRBV6-5 and TRBJ1-1; no firm D call. The V gene lost 1 base and the J gene lost 5 bases, with 8 bases spanning the gap. The CDR3 spans 13 residues. Per germline, CDR1 MNHEY and CDR2 SVGAGI. The CDR3, as DNA: TGTGCCAGCAGTTACTACCTTCGGACTGAAGCTTTCTTT. Amino acids: CASSYYLRTEAFF.

This clonotype appeared many times. V and J are TRBV6-5 and TRBJ2-2, with D perhaps matching TRBD2 (6 bases). The CDR3 sequence is 15 residues long. The V gene lost 2 bases and the J gene lost 1 base, with 8 bases spanning the gap. Germline CDR1 and CDR2: MNHEY and SVGAGI. DNA for the CDR3: TGTGCCAGCAGTTACGGGGGGATGAACACCGGGGAGCTGTTTTTT. Residues: CASSYGGMNTGELFF.

This clonotype was seen ten or more times. J is TRBJ2-3 and V is TRBV12-3 or TRBV12-4, with D hard to call. Trimming removed 4 bases at V and 13 bases at J, with 21 bases between. The CDR3 consists of 14 residues. The CDR3 protein is CASSSSALLFLKYF. CDR3 bases: TGTGCCAGCAGTTCGTCAGCCCTGCTCTTTTTGAAGTATTTT.

This clonotype was recorded at least ten times. This rearrangement joins TRBV2 to TRBJ2-2; the D is unclear. Germline CDR1 SNHLY, CDR2 FYNNEI. V was shortened by 2 bases and J by 7 bases, with 2 bases between the two germline ends. The CDR3 is made up of 11 amino acids. CDR3 bases: TGTGCCAGCAGTGAATTCGGGGAGCTGTTTTTT. It codes for CASSEFGELFF.

This clonotype is medium-sized (0.01 to 0.1%). The CDR3, as DNA: TGTGCCAGCAGTACAGGGGGCAATCAGCCCCAGCATTTT. Its protein is CASSTGGNQPQHF. The rearrangement uses TRBV6-5 and TRBJ1-5; 7 bases agree with TRBD1. V lost 5 bases, J lost 2 bases, and 0 bases stayed unmatched. The CDR3 covers 13 residues. Per the germline V gene, CDR1 is MNHEY and CDR2 is SVGAGI.

The V gene is TRBV20-1, the J gene TRBJ1-3, with D possibly TRBD1 on 6 matching bases. The V gene's germline CDR1 is DFQATT and CDR2 SNEGSKA (reference sequence). Trimming removed 8 bases from V and 0 bases from J, with 8 bases in between. This CDR3 is 12 amino acids long. The CDR3 is CSPRGSGNTIYF. CDR3 in DNA: TGCAGTCCCAGGGGCTCTGGAAACACCATATATTTT.

This clonotype was recorded a few times. The chain uses TRBV12-3 or TRBV12-4 and TRBJ2-5; D is undetermined. The germline V and J ends were trimmed by 2 bases and 5 bases, with 12 bases remaining between them. This CDR3 spans 14 amino acids. The DNA for the CDR3 is TGTGCCAGCAGTTTAAAACCCCAGGAGGAGACCCAGTACTTC. It codes for CASSLKPQEETQYF.

This clonotype was recorded at least ten times. This sequence joins TRBV12-3 or TRBV12-4 and TRBJ1-1; possible D gene TRBD1, 5 bases. V dropped 6 bases and J dropped 2 bases, with 13 bases sitting between them. The CDR3 covers 14 residues. The CDR3 DNA follows: TGTGCCAGCAGAAGGGACGGGAAAAACACTGAAGCTTTCTTT. This translates into CASRRDGKNTEAFF.

This clonotype was counted at least ten times. The rearrangement uses TRBV6-5 and TRBJ2-5; a possible D gene is TRBD1 (5 bases). The CDR3 runs to 17 residues. The germline V gene encodes CDR1 MNHEY and CDR2 SVGAGI. V was pared by 0 bases and J by 4 bases, with 18 bases between. Here the CDR3 DNA reads TGTGCCAGCAGTTACTCTCCCAGGGCCGGAATTAGAGAGACCCAGTACTTC. The encoded protein is CASSYSPRAGIRETQYF.

This clonotype was found many times. J is TRBJ2-3 and V is TRBV7-2, with D possibly called TRBD1 or TRBD2 (7 bases each). The V end lost 6 bases, the J end lost 3 bases, and 19 bases lay between the germline ends. The CDR3 has 16 amino acids. Germline V gene data show CDR1 as SGHTA and CDR2 as FQGNSA. The chain's CDR3 is CASRSGGGGGTDTQYF. In nucleotides, the CDR3 is TGTGCCAGCAGATCAGGGGGGGGCGGTGGTACAGATACGCAGTATTTT. Filled out from reference TRBV7-2 and TRBJ2-3, the complete variable domain reads GAGVSQSPSNKVTEKGKDVELRCDPISGHTALYWYRQSLGQGLEFLIYFQGNSAPDKSGLPSDRFSAERTGGSVSTLTIQRTQQEDSAVYLCASRSGGGGGTDTQYFGPGTRLTVL.

This clonotype was seen more than once but under ten times. This chain uses TRBV19 with TRBJ2-1; 15 nucleotides agree with TRBD2. V was pared by 3 bases and J by 8 bases, with 17 bases of the junction left unmatched. Looked up from germline, CDR1 is LNHDA and CDR2 is SQIVND (reference sequence). The CDR3 sequence is 20 residues long. CDR3 in DNA: TGTGCCAGTAGTATCGGACTAGCGGGAGGGTCCCTCGGGGTTACCGATGAGCAGTTCTTC. Translating gives CASSIGLAGGSLGVTDEQFF. The full variable domain, rest sourced from reference TRBV19 and TRBJ2-1, is DGGITQSPKYLFRKEGQNVTLSCEQNLNHDAMYWYRQDPGQGLRLIYYSQIVNDFQKGDIAEGYSVSREKKESFPLTVTSAQKNPTAFYLCASSIGLAGGSLGVTDEQFFGPGTRLTVL.

This clonotype appeared many times. V usage is TRBV7-9 and J usage is TRBJ2-5, with D possibly matching TRBD2 (5 bases). V was trimmed by 0 bases and J by 1 base, leaving 12 bases between them. This CDR3 has 16 amino acids. Germline V gene lookup returns CDR1 SEHNR and CDR2 FQNEAQ (reference sequence). This chain's CDR3 is CASSLALVATQETQYF. The DNA for the CDR3 is TGTGCCAGCAGCTTAGCGCTGGTAGCGACCCAAGAGACCCAGTACTTC.

This clonotype was counted at least ten times. V gene TRBV3-1 combines with J gene TRBJ2-2; a weak D match, TRBD1 (5 bases). V lost 2 bases to trimming and J lost 6 bases, with 10 bases between them. This CDR3 comprises 14 residues. Germline-derived CDR1 and CDR2 are LGHDT and YNNKEL (reference sequence). The CDR3 spells CASSQQGSAGELFF. The CDR3 nucleotides are TGTGCCAGCAGCCAACAGGGAAGTGCCGGGGAGCTGTTTTTT.

There are many counts of this clonotype. This chain joins TRBV5-1 and TRBJ1-2; no clear D. V lost 0 bases, J lost 2 bases, and 8 bases lay in between. CDR3 length equals 14 residues. Germline-derived CDR1 and CDR2 are SGHRS and YFSETQ. CDR3 nucleotides: TGCGCCAGCAGCTTGGGGTCCATAAACTATGGCTACACCTTC. It yields the protein CASSLGSINYGYTF.

In its sample, this clonotype was seen many times. CDR3 protein: CASSSGTGRATIYF. For the CDR3, the DNA is TGCGCCAGCAGCTCTGGGACAGGGCGCGCCACCATATATTTT. The chain couples TRBV5-1 to TRBJ1-3; 9 nucleotides match TRBD1. The CDR3 is 14 amino acids. V trimming: 3 bases; J trimming: 9 bases; junction bases outside the gene matches: 7. The germline V gene has CDR1 SGHRS and CDR2 YFSETQ. Full variable domain (remainder filled in from reference TRBV5-1 and TRBJ1-3): KAGVTQTPRYLIKTRGQQVTLSCSPISGHRSVSWYQQTPGQGLQFLFEYFSETQRNKGNFPGRFSGRQFSNSRSEMNVSTLELGDSALYLCASSSGTGRATIYFGEGSWLTVV.

This clonotype was seen at least ten times. This chain connects TRBV5-6 to TRBJ1-1; unclear D gene. This CDR3 contains 14 residues. Trimming shortened V by 0 bases and J by 1 base, and 7 bases separated the two germline ends. CDR1 is SGHDT and CDR2 is YYEEEE in the germline V gene. The CDR3 coding sequence is TGTGCCAGCAGCTTGGTGTCTTGGAACACTGAAGCTTTCTTT. It yields the protein CASSLVSWNTEAFF.

The chain links TRBV28 to TRBJ2-7, with TRBD2 identical over 9 bases. Looked up from germline, CDR1 is MDHEN and CDR2 is SYDVKM. J lost 2 bases, V lost 5 bases, and 7 bases had no gene match. This CDR3 has 15 amino acids. CDR3 region: CASSPSTSGTYEQYF. In DNA form, the CDR3 reads TGTGCCAGCAGTCCTTCGACTAGCGGAACCTACGAGCAGTACTTC. Using reference TRBV28 and TRBJ2-7 for the parts outside the CDR3, the full variable domain is DVKVTQSSRYLVKRTGEKVFLECVQDMDHENMFWYRQDPGLGLRLIYFSYDVKMKEKGDIPEGYSVSREKKERFSLILESASTNQTSMYLCASSPSTSGTYEQYFGPGTRLTVT.

With respect to this clonotype: A much more abundant neighbour one base away suggests this may be a read error. The V call is TRBV7-8, the J call TRBJ2-2; D gene uncertain. Germline CDR1 reads SGHVS; CDR2 reads FQNEAQ. V dropped 0 bases and J dropped 0 bases, with 8 bases sitting between them. The CDR3 has 16 residues. This CDR3 reads CASSLAGCTNTGELFF. CDR3 nucleotides: TGTGCCAGCAGCTTAGCCGGTTGTACGAACACCGGGGAGCTGTTTTTT.

This clonotype was counted at least ten times. The J gene is TRBJ1-1, the V gene TRBV7-6; D is unclear. The CDR3 consists of 15 residues. In germline, CDR1 is SGHVS, CDR2 FNYEAQ. Trimming left V 0 bases short and J 2 bases short, with 10 bases between. CDR3 loop: CASSLAPVSNTEAFF. In DNA, the CDR3 is TGTGCCAGCAGCTTAGCGCCGGTATCTAACACTGAAGCTTTCTTT.

The table lists this clonotype with many counts. V gene TRBV18 combines with J gene TRBJ1-5; D is undetermined. Germline V gene data show CDR1 as KGHSH and CDR2 as LQKENI. The length of the CDR3 is 14 residues. Trimming pared 6 bases from V and 0 bases from J, leaving 9 bases between. The CDR3 DNA sequence: TGTGCCAGCTCCACGGGGTTTAGCAATCAGCCCCAGCATTTT. Translated: CASSTGFSNQPQHF. Based on the CDR3 plus reference TRBV18 and TRBJ1-5, the full variable domain is NAGVMQNPRHLVRRRGQEARLRCSPMKGHSHVYWYRQLPEEGLKFMVYLQKENIIDESGMPKERFSAEFPKEGPSILRIQQVVRGDSAAYFCASSTGFSNQPQHFGDGTRLSIL.

This clonotype was seen ten or more times. The chain combines TRBV7-9 with TRBJ2-3; possible D gene TRBD2, 6 bases. CDR1 SEHNR and CDR2 FQNEAQ come from the germline V gene (reference sequence). This CDR3 spans 16 amino acids. V was cut by 1 base and J by 2 bases, with 13 bases left in between. The CDR3 DNA is TGTGCCAGCAGCTTAGGGGGGGAGTTGGTCACAGATACGCAGTATTTT. It translates to CASSLGGELVTDTQYF.

In its sample, this clonotype was seen many times. The chain employs TRBV15 and TRBJ2-5, with a possible D match to TRBD2 (6 bases). The CDR3 runs 18 residues. The germline V gene has CDR1 LNHNV and CDR2 YYDKDF (reference sequence). The V end lost 0 bases, the J end lost 0 bases, and 17 bases lay between the germline ends. CDR3 loop: CATSRDRGGTQYQETQYF. CDR3 coding DNA: TGTGCCACCAGCAGAGATAGGGGAGGCACCCAGTACCAAGAGACCCAGTACTTC. Full variable domain (outside the CDR3, taken from reference TRBV15 and TRBJ2-5): DAMVIQNPRYQVTQFGKPVTLSCSQTLNHNVMYWYQQKSSQAPKLLFHYYDKDFNNEADTPDNFQSRRPNTSFCFLDIRSPGLGDTAMYLCATSRDRGGTQYQETQYFGPGTRLLVL.

This clonotype was observed many times. The chain couples TRBV7-9 to TRBJ2-5, with D unclear. Germline CDR1 reads SEHNR; CDR2 reads FQNEAQ (reference sequence). The CDR3 is 14 residues long. With 2 bases removed from V and 2 bases from J, the gap between germline ends came to 9 bases. The CDR3 DNA reads TGTGCCAGCAGCTTAAATGATCTGCAAGAGACCCAGTACTTC. Translation gives CASSLNDLQETQYF.

A word on this clonotype: This may be a read error: a much more frequent sequence differs by one nucleotide. The chain combines TRBV5-1 with TRBJ2-3; TRBD2 matches at 9 bases. The CDR3 is made up of 15 amino acids. Germline V gives CDR1 SGHRS, CDR2 YFSETQ. The CDR3 DNA is TGCGTCAGCAGCTGGACTAGCGTAAGCACAGATACGCAGTATTTT. This encodes CVSSWTSVSTDTQYF.

This clonotype was seen repeatedly, ten times or more. V is TRBV20-1 and J is TRBJ1-2, with D possibly matching TRBD1 (6 bases). Trimming left V 0 bases short and J 3 bases short, with 14 bases between. The CDR3 spans 15 residues. CDR1 and CDR2 from the germline V gene are DFQATT and SNEGSKA (reference sequence). The CDR3 coding sequence is TGCAGTGCTAGAGATCCGGGACATCGAGACTATGGCTACACCTTC. Translation: CSARDPGHRDYGYTF.

In its sample, this clonotype was seen many times. The chain joins TRBV29-1 to TRBJ2-2; 9 positions match TRBD2. Trimming at V came to 5 bases and at J to 2 bases, leaving 6 bases not matched to a gene. CDR3 length: 15 residues. Germline values: CDR1 SQVTM, CDR2 ANQGSEA. The DNA for the CDR3 is TGCAGCGTTAGGCTAGCGGGAATAAACACCGGGGAGCTGTTTTTT. Encoded protein: CSVRLAGINTGELFF.

The chain combines TRBV4-1 with TRBJ2-3; 8 nucleotides match TRBD2. V lost 3 bases, J lost 7 bases, and 9 bases stayed unmatched. The CDR3 totals 15 residues. Germline assignment: CDR1 MGHRA and CDR2 YSYEKL. The CDR3 spells CASSHRLAGRNTQYF. CDR3 coding DNA: TGCGCCAGCAGCCATAGATTAGCGGGAAGGAATACGCAGTATTTT.

This clonotype was counted at least ten times. The chain carries TRBV5-1 and TRBJ1-1; TRBD1 matches at 11 bases. Germline CDR1 is SGHRS and CDR2 is YFSETQ. Trimming removed 0 bases from V and 11 bases from J; junction bases left unmatched: 9. The CDR3 contains 15 residues. The CDR3 is CASSLAPGQGVMAFF. CDR3 in DNA: TGCGCCAGCAGCTTGGCTCCGGGACAGGGGGTGATGGCTTTCTTT.

This clonotype has ten or more counts. This rearrangement joins TRBV6-5 to TRBJ2-7; 11 nucleotides match TRBD1. Germline CDR1 reads MNHEY; CDR2 reads SVGAGI. The CDR3 is 15 amino acids. J gave up 3 bases and V 1 base, and 2 bases lay outside the gene matches. The chain's CDR3 is CASSYFGTGGYEQYF. The CDR3 bases are TGTGCCAGCAGTTACTTCGGGACAGGGGGCTACGAGCAGTACTTC.

This clonotype was recorded many times. This chain connects TRBV5-1 to TRBJ2-1; tentative D call: TRBD2 (6 bases). The V gene's germline CDR1 is SGHRS and CDR2 YFSETQ. This CDR3 region has 16 residues. Trimming pared 5 bases from V and 7 bases from J, leaving 22 bases between. The CDR3 loop is CASSSRAGTITNEQFF. For the CDR3, the DNA is TGCGCCAGCAGTTCACGCGCGGGAACTATCACTAATGAGCAGTTCTTC.

This clonotype appeared many times. In DNA form, the CDR3 reads TGTGCCAGCAGACGACTAGCGGGGGTCCTCACAGATACGCAGTATTTT. Translating it yields CASRRLAGVLTDTQYF. V and J are TRBV6-2 or TRBV6-3 and TRBJ2-3, with 12 bases lining up with TRBD2. This CDR3 comprises 16 residues. CDR1 MNHEY and CDR2 SVGEGT come from the germline V gene. V was clipped by 6 bases and J by 2 bases; unmatched bases: 6.